Each of the 21 T cell receptor beta chains below was sequenced from the same sample in a study of T cell repertoires in cytomegalovirus infection (dated by TCRdb to about 2019). Sequenced on an Illumina HiSeq 1500. TCRdb passed the public sequencing reads through fastp at Q25 and MiXCR, retaining productive beta sequences. When rows share a CDR3 protein, they turn into one entry using the most common DNA and genes. In all, the sample holds over 250,000 distinct CDR3 sequences, and 22% of those were seen once. Roughly 20% of the sample is taken by the ten largest. Read against the paper, the sample's treatment or condition label means: in vitro stimulation with specific CMV peptide epitopes to enrich CMV-specific T cells. These receptors are not linked to any known antigen. Sequenced here: cultured PBMCs, sampled from culture after CMV antigen stimulation. These receptors were taken from a human donor in good health (CMV status not recorded). Some clones in this sample may be carry-over from other donors' samples.

The chain combines TRBV7-2 with TRBJ2-1; 12 bases map to TRBD2. The CDR3 has 16 residues. Trimming at V came to 5 bases and at J to 7 bases, leaving 9 bases not matched to a gene. Germline lookup yields CDR1 SGHTA and CDR2 FQGNSA. This CDR3 reads CASSPNLAGGPNEQFF. CDR3 bases: TGTGCCAGCAGCCCAAATCTAGCGGGAGGGCCAAATGAGCAGTTCTTC.

This chain links TRBV11-2 with TRBJ2-7; D tentatively reads TRBD1 or TRBD2 (5 bases each). Trimming removed 5 bases from V and 2 bases from J, with 13 bases in between. CDR3 length: 14 amino acids. The germline V gene has CDR1 SGHAT and CDR2 FQNNGV. CDR3 in DNA: TGTGCCAGCAGCCTAGGGGACGGGGCCTACGAGCAGTACGTC. It is translated as CASSLGDGAYEQYV.

The sample holds a few counts of this clonotype. This chain links TRBV7-3 with TRBJ2-1; D may be TRBD2 (6 bases). V shed 2 bases and J shed 0 bases, with 14 bases lying between them. The CDR3 loop spans 17 amino acids. The germline V gene has CDR1 SGHTA and CDR2 FQGTGA. The CDR3, as DNA: TGTGCCAGCAGCTTAGGGCCGCGGGGAAGCTCCTACAATGAGCAGTTCTTC. Translated, it gives CASSLGPRGSSYNEQFF.

This clonotype was observed many times. The rearrangement links TRBV27 to TRBJ2-3, with TRBD2 identical over 8 bases. The CDR3 runs 15 residues. V shed 3 bases and J 4 bases; nucleotides not matched to a gene: 6. The germline CDR1 and CDR2 sequences are MNHEY and SMNVEV (reference sequence). The CDR3 reads CASSLVSGNADTQYF. The CDR3 nucleotides read TGTGCCAGCAGTTTGGTTAGCGGGAACGCAGATACGCAGTATTTT.

This clonotype was seen at least ten times. The rearrangement joins TRBV6-5 to TRBJ1-2, with TRBD1 as a possible D gene (5 bases). The V end lost 0 bases, the J end lost 7 bases, and 12 bases lay between the germline ends. The CDR3 covers 14 residues. The germline V gene encodes CDR1 MNHEY and CDR2 SVGAGI. This CDR3 reads CASSYSTDIRGYTF. In DNA, the CDR3 is TGTGCCAGCAGTTACTCGACAGATATTCGTGGCTACACCTTC.

The chain combines TRBV7-2 with TRBJ2-1; the D gene is possibly TRBD2 (6 bases). Germline CDR1 is SGHTA and CDR2 is FQGNSA. V gave up 5 bases and J gave up 8 bases, with 19 bases separating them. The length of the CDR3 is 15 residues. The CDR3 DNA is TGTGCCAGCAGCACCGAGGGACTCCCCGCGGATGAGCAGTTCTTC. Its translation is CASSTEGLPADEQFF.

A few counts support this clonotype. The chain employs TRBV5-5 and TRBJ2-1; 10 bases align to TRBD2. V shed 3 bases, J shed 6 bases, and the junction held 6 bases outside the gene matches. The CDR3 is 15 amino acids. The germline gives CDR1 SGHKS, CDR2 YYEKEE (reference sequence). The CDR3: CASSSGLAFGNEQFF. The CDR3 DNA is TGTGCCAGCAGCTCGGGACTAGCGTTCGGCAATGAGCAGTTCTTC.

In this sample, this clonotype turned up a few times. This chain uses TRBV9 with TRBJ2-1; TRBD2 aligns across 11 bases. CDR1 and CDR2 from the germline V gene are SGDLS and YYNGEE. The CDR3 has 15 amino acids. V was pared by 2 bases and J by 4 bases, with 2 bases of the junction left unmatched. CDR3 sequence (DNA): TGTGCCAGCAGCGTTCTAGCGGGAGGTTACAATGAGCAGTTCTTC. It translates to CASSVLAGGYNEQFF. Supplemented by reference TRBV9 and TRBJ2-1, the full variable domain reads DSGVTQTPKHLITATGQRVTLRCSPRSGDLSVYWYQQSLDQGLQFLIQYYNGEERAKGNILERFSAQQFPDLHSELNLSSLELGDSALYFCASSVLAGGYNEQFFGPGTRLTVL.

The chain has TRBV12-3 or TRBV12-4 and TRBJ2-4, with 9 nucleotides matching TRBD1. CDR3 size: 14 residues. V trimming: 7 bases; J trimming: 9 bases; junction bases outside the gene matches: 10. DNA for the CDR3: TGTGCCAGCACCCGCGGGACAGGGACTTTCATTCAGTACTTC. This gives the protein CASTRGTGTFIQYF.

The chain recombines TRBV20-1 with TRBJ2-1; D is ambiguous. Germline CDR1 and CDR2: DFQATT and SNEGSKA (reference sequence). The V gene lost 3 bases and the J gene lost 9 bases, with 12 bases spanning the gap. The CDR3 runs 12 residues. CDR3 sequence reads: CSASLGRREQFF. In DNA, the CDR3 is TGCAGTGCTAGCCTAGGGCGGCGTGAGCAGTTCTTC.

This chain uses TRBV10-2 with TRBJ2-7; D not resolved. With 4 bases removed from V and 2 bases from J, the gap between germline ends came to 15 bases. This CDR3 has 15 amino acids. Germline V gives CDR1 WSHSY, CDR2 SAAADI. The CDR3 protein is CASSGSQAAAYEQYV. In DNA form, the CDR3 reads TGCGCCAGCAGTGGCAGCCAGGCGGCGGCCTACGAGCAGTACGTC.

This clonotype was recorded many times. J is TRBJ1-5 and V is TRBV28, with D uncertain. From germline, CDR1 is MDHEN and CDR2 SYDVKM. The CDR3 extends over 15 amino acids. Deletions cut 5 bases from V and 7 bases from J, with 18 bases between. CDR3 bases: TGTGCCAGCAGTAATATCGGAAGGTCGGAACAGCCCCAGCATTTT. Its protein product is CASSNIGRSEQPQHF.

This chain connects TRBV20-1 to TRBJ2-7, with 8 bases identical to TRBD2. The CDR3 totals 13 residues. After removal of 4 bases from V and 0 bases from J, the junction contained 2 bases not matched to a gene. CDR1 DFQATT and CDR2 SNEGSKA come from the germline V gene (reference sequence). The CDR3 region is CSATGTSSYEQYV. The CDR3 DNA reads as TGCAGTGCTACCGGGACTAGCTCCTACGAGCAGTACGTC.

Regarding this clonotype: A much bigger clone sits one base away, suggesting this may be a read error. The chain uses TRBV7-3 and TRBJ2-2; TRBD2 agrees at 7 bases. This CDR3 region has 16 residues. The germline V gene has CDR1 SGHTA and CDR2 FQGTGA. The CDR3 spells CATSSIAGPNTGELFF. The CDR3 nucleotides are TGTGCCACCAGCTCTATAGCGGGTCCGAACACCGGGGAGCTGTTTTTT.

The V gene is TRBV6-2 or TRBV6-3, the J gene TRBJ2-7; D not resolved. This CDR3 spans 14 amino acids. V lost 2 bases to trimming and J lost 3 bases, with 11 bases between them. Germline assignment: CDR1 MNHEY and CDR2 SVGEGT. CDR3 in DNA: TGTGCCAGCAGTTACGGTAACAACTACTACGAGCAGTACGTC. Protein sequence: CASSYGNNYYEQYV.

This clonotype has a handful of counts. V gene TRBV11-3 combines with J gene TRBJ2-1, with TRBD2 matching 9 bases. CDR1 SGHNT and CDR2 YENEEA come from the germline V gene. There are 15 residues in the CDR3. With 3 bases clipped from V and 6 bases from J, the junction kept 6 bases outside the gene matches. In DNA form, the CDR3 reads TGTGCCAGCAGCTTGTGGACTAGCGAAGCCAATGAGCAGTTCTTC. Translated, it gives CASSLWTSEANEQFF.

The V and J genes are TRBV28 and TRBJ2-1; D may match TRBD1 or TRBD2 (5 bases each). Germline V gene lookup returns CDR1 MDHEN and CDR2 SYDVKM. The germline V and J ends were trimmed by 8 bases and 12 bases, with 8 bases remaining between them. The CDR3 loop spans 9 amino acids. Here the CDR3 reads CASGTRQFF. CDR3 DNA sequence: TGTGCCAGCGGGACCCGGCAGTTCTTC.

This chain connects TRBV20-1 to TRBJ2-3; D remains unclear. The germline V gene has CDR1 DFQATT and CDR2 SNEGSKA (reference sequence). V was cut by 0 bases and J by 4 bases, with 14 bases left in between. CDR3 length equals 15 residues. Written as DNA, the CDR3 is TGCAGTGCTAGAGATCCCAAAGCCCCCCCAGATACGCAGTATTTT. The encoded protein is CSARDPKAPPDTQYF.

This chain connects TRBV7-3 to TRBJ2-1, with 8 nucleotides matching TRBD2. J lost 6 bases, V lost 0 bases, and 10 bases had no gene match. Germline values: CDR1 SGHTA, CDR2 FQGTGA. The length of the CDR3 is 17 residues. CDR3: CASSLTGRAGGGNEQFF. The CDR3 DNA follows: TGTGCCAGCAGCTTAACGGGTAGGGCGGGAGGTGGCAATGAGCAGTTCTTC.

In regard to this clonotype: A read error may be the cause here, since a much bigger clone is one base away. The chain couples TRBV14 to TRBJ2-1; TRBD2 is a possible D gene (5 bases). The CDR3 length is 17 residues. Germline CDR1 reads SGHDN; CDR2 reads FVKESK. CDR3 nucleotides: TGTGCCAGCAGCCAAGATAGCGTGGCATACTCCTACAATGAGCACTTCTTC. This codes for CASSQDSVAYSYNEHFF.

This clonotype was found many times. The chain links TRBV7-3 to TRBJ2-1, with TRBD2 matching over 9 bases. The germline CDR1 and CDR2 sequences are SGHTA and FQGTGA. The ends lost 5 bases at V and 10 bases at J; junction bases unmatched: 9. This CDR3 comprises 14 residues. This CDR3 reads CASSGSGTSREQFF. In DNA form, the CDR3 reads TGTGCCAGCAGCGGATCCGGGACTAGCAGGGAGCAGTTCTTC. Supplemented by reference TRBV7-3 and TRBJ2-1, the full variable domain reads GAGVSQTPSNKVTEKGKYVELRCDPISGHTALYWYRQSLGQGPEFLIYFQGTGAADDSGLPNDRFFAVRPEGSVSTLKIQRTERGDSAVYLCASSGSGTSREQFFGPGTRLTVL.